The 23 T cell receptor beta chains below were found in one sample sequenced in a study of T cell responses to AZD1222 COVID-19 vaccine. Clones were sequenced by immunoSEQ multiplex PCR, and TCRdb holds only the in-frame ones, with some missing. The sample carries about 150,000 clones, about 91% recorded once. The sequences come from peripheral blood, collected on day 0 of AZD1222 vaccination. These receptor sequences come from an adult in good health.

The CDR3 coding sequence is TGCAGCGTTGAAGATGGCAGGGGATTGGGGCAGCCCCAGCATTTT. Encoded protein: CSVEDGRGLGQPQHF. The rearrangement links TRBV29-1 to TRBJ1-5; a weak D match, TRBD1 (6 bases). V lost 0 bases, J lost 7 bases, and 16 bases lay in between. CDR3 length: 15 residues. Looked up from germline, CDR1 is SQVTM and CDR2 is ANQGSEA.

The genes are TRBV6-5 and TRBJ2-7; 8 bases map to TRBD1. The V gene end was trimmed by 6 bases and the J gene end by 2 bases; junction bases not matched to a gene: 9. The CDR3 is made up of 15 amino acids. Germline assignment: CDR1 MNHEY and CDR2 SVGAGI. CDR3 in DNA: TGTGCCAGCAGCGACTTAGGGACAGGACCCTACGAGCAGTACTTC. Amino acid sequence: CASSDLGTGPYEQYF.

The chain recombines TRBV15 with TRBJ2-1, with unresolved D. CDR3 length equals 12 residues. Looked up from germline, CDR1 is LNHNV and CDR2 is YYDKDF (reference sequence). V was clipped by 0 bases and J by 9 bases, with 6 bases between them. CDR3 in amino acids: CATSRDRREQFF. The CDR3, as DNA: TGTGCCACCAGCAGAGATCGACGTGAGCAGTTCTTC.

This chain connects TRBV18 to TRBJ2-1; no clear D. This CDR3 has 12 residues. Trimming pared 3 bases from V and 7 bases from J, leaving 7 bases between. CDR1 and CDR2 (germline): KGHSH, LQKENI. CDR3 amino acids: CASSPEGNEQFF. In DNA, the CDR3 is TGTGCCAGCTCACCTGAAGGGAATGAGCAGTTCTTC.

CDR3 DNA sequence: TGTGCCAGCATCCGGAGGGAACCCTATAATTCACCCCTCCACTTT. As protein: CASIRREPYNSPLHF. The rearrangement links TRBV2 to TRBJ1-6; D unclear. The germline V gene has CDR1 SNHLY and CDR2 FYNNEI. V gave up 7 bases and J gave up 2 bases, with 12 bases separating them. This CDR3 comprises 15 residues.

This rearrangement joins TRBV7-2 to TRBJ2-7; 7 bases line up with TRBD2. The V and J ends lost 4 bases and 6 bases, in that order; junction bases with no gene match: 15. From germline, CDR1 is SGHTA and CDR2 FQGNSA. This CDR3 has 16 residues. The CDR3 sequence is CASSSARGGEGIEQYF. CDR3 in DNA: TGTGCCAGCAGCTCCGCAAGGGGAGGGGAGGGTATCGAGCAGTACTTC.

The chain carries TRBV28 and TRBJ1-2, with TRBD1 matching over 9 bases. Germline lookup yields CDR1 MDHEN and CDR2 SYDVKM. Trimming removed 1 base from V and 8 bases from J; junction bases left unmatched: 5. CDR3 length: 14 amino acids. The CDR3 sequence: CASSLLGTGRGYTF. CDR3 in DNA: TGTGCCAGCAGTTTATTGGGGACAGGGAGAGGCTACACCTTC.

This chain links TRBV6-5 with TRBJ2-5; D might be TRBD1 (5 bases). The CDR3 covers 13 residues. CDR1 and CDR2 (germline): MNHEY, SVGAGI. The ends were cut back, 2 bases at V and 9 bases at J, with 13 bases in the middle. CDR3 bases: TGTGCCAGCAGTTACCAGGGAAATTTGGCCCAGTACTTC. It specifies CASSYQGNLAQYF.

The rearrangement links TRBV6-5 to TRBJ2-7; D is uncertain. The CDR3 length is 12 residues. Trimming cost V 4 bases and J 2 bases, with 6 bases left between them. CDR1 and CDR2 (germline): MNHEY, SVGAGI. The CDR3 spells CASSSGPYEQYF. As DNA, the CDR3 is TGTGCCAGCAGTTCCGGCCCCTACGAGCAGTACTTC.

The chain uses TRBV7-3 and TRBJ2-7, with D possibly matching TRBD1 (6 bases). The CDR3 runs to 13 residues. V lost 5 bases and J 5 bases, leaving 13 bases between the germline ends. Per germline, CDR1 SGHTA and CDR2 FQGTGA. Here the CDR3 DNA reads TGTGCCAGCAGCCCGACAGGTAGCAACGAGCAGTACTTC. As protein: CASSPTGSNEQYF.

This chain links TRBV5-4 with TRBJ2-1; a possible D gene is TRBD1 (6 bases). The CDR3 loop spans 15 amino acids. V was clipped by 0 bases and J by 1 base, with 8 bases between them. The germline CDR1 and CDR2 sequences are SGHNT and YYREEE (reference sequence). CDR3 in DNA: TGTGCCAGCAGCTTGGGGACAGAGTCCTACAATGAGCAGTTCTTC. This encodes CASSLGTESYNEQFF. The variable domain in full, with the rest retrieved from reference TRBV5-4 and TRBJ2-1, is ETGVTQSPTHLIKTRGQQVTLRCSSQSGHNTVSWYQQALGQGPQFIFQYYREEENGRGNFPPRFSGLQFPNYSSELNVNALELDDSALYLCASSLGTESYNEQFFGPGTRLTVL.

This chain uses TRBV7-9 with TRBJ2-7, with a possible D match to TRBD1 (6 bases). The CDR3 sequence is 13 residues long. Germline V lookup: CDR1 SEHNR, CDR2 FQNEAQ (reference sequence). With 8 bases removed from V and 3 bases from J, the gap between germline ends came to 14 bases. Written as DNA, the CDR3 is TGTGCCAGCGGTAACAGGGTAGACTACGAGCAGTACTTC. Encoded protein: CASGNRVDYEQYF.

The rearrangement links TRBV24-1 to TRBJ2-7, with 11 bases identical to TRBD2. Unmatched junction bases numbered 5, after V lost 3 bases and J lost 2 bases. CDR3 length: 16 residues. Germline-derived CDR1 and CDR2 are KGHDR and SFDVKD. The CDR3 sequence is CATSDALAGDPYEQYF. The DNA of the CDR3 is TGTGCCACCAGTGATGCACTAGCGGGAGACCCCTACGAGCAGTACTTC.

The genes are TRBV28 and TRBJ1-4; perhaps TRBD1 as D (5 bases). V was cut by 2 bases and J by 6 bases, with 16 bases left in between. Germline CDR1 and CDR2: MDHEN and SYDVKM. The CDR3 loop spans 16 amino acids. DNA for the CDR3: TGTGCCAGCAGTTTAGACCTCAGGGCGTGGGATGAAAAACTGTTTTTT. This sequence encodes CASSLDLRAWDEKLFF.

This clone was detected only once. CDR3: CASSSTGQGSGYTF. DNA of the CDR3: TGTGCCAGCAGCTCCACGGGACAGGGTAGTGGCTACACCTTC. The chain joins TRBV7-3 to TRBJ1-2, with 9 nucleotides matching TRBD1. The junction had 7 bases not matched to a gene; V was cut back by 4 bases and J by 7 bases. Germline values: CDR1 SGHTA, CDR2 FQGTGA. This CDR3 has 14 residues.

This chain uses TRBV27 with TRBJ2-3; D gene ambiguous. Germline lookup yields CDR1 MNHEY and CDR2 SMNVEV (reference sequence). V lost 5 bases and J 6 bases, leaving 15 bases between the germline ends. The CDR3 runs to 14 residues. CDR3 protein: CASSPIRKRDTQYF. The DNA of the CDR3 is TGTGCCAGCAGTCCTATCAGGAAGAGGGATACGCAGTATTTT.

This chain joins TRBV9 and TRBJ2-4, with no clear D. The CDR3 consists of 14 residues. Trimming stripped 6 bases from V and 0 bases from J, with 10 bases between. CDR1 is SGDLS and CDR2 is YYNGEE in the germline V gene. CDR3 sequence (DNA): TGTGCCAGCATAGAGGATCTAGCCAAAAACATTCAGTACTTC. Residues: CASIEDLAKNIQYF.

The chain links TRBV14 to TRBJ2-7, with 7 bases lining up with TRBD1. The CDR3 length is 17 residues. J was trimmed by 1 base and V by 0 bases; bases with no gene match: 9. From germline, CDR1 is SGHDN and CDR2 FVKESK. This CDR3 is CASSQDLPGTASYEQYF. CDR3 nucleotides: TGTGCCAGCAGCCAAGATTTGCCGGGGACAGCATCCTACGAGCAGTACTTC.

This chain uses TRBV11-2 with TRBJ2-3; D call uncertain. With 0 bases removed from V and 1 base from J, the gap between germline ends came to 8 bases. This CDR3 has 15 residues. Germline V gene lookup returns CDR1 SGHAT and CDR2 FQNNGV. The CDR3: CASSLDRLGTDTQYF. In DNA form, the CDR3 reads TGTGCCAGCAGCTTAGATCGGCTCGGCACAGATACGCAGTATTTT.

This chain uses TRBV6-6 with TRBJ2-7; 9 positions match TRBD1. From germline, CDR1 is MNHNY and CDR2 SVGAGI (reference sequence). Trimming at V came to 4 bases and at J to 3 bases, leaving 10 bases not matched to a gene. The CDR3 extends over 16 amino acids. The CDR3 DNA reads as TGTGCCAGCAGTTCCATAACAGGGGGCCGCGACTACGAGCAGTACTTC. It is translated as CASSSITGGRDYEQYF.

The rearrangement uses TRBV3-1 (or the pseudogene TRBV3-2) and TRBJ1-4, with D perhaps TRBD1 (6 bases). The CDR3 has 14 amino acids. V lost 4 bases, J lost 6 bases, and 12 bases lay in between. CDR1 and CDR2 from the germline V gene are LGHDT and YNNKEL (reference sequence). This chain's CDR3 is CASSLTAGDEKLFF. The CDR3 DNA reads TGTGCCAGCAGCCTTACTGCAGGGGATGAAAAACTGTTTTTT.

The J gene is TRBJ1-5, the V gene TRBV28, with D maybe TRBD1 (6 bases). V lost 6 bases and J lost 5, with 23 bases in between. This CDR3 has 17 amino acids. Germline CDR1 is MDHEN and CDR2 is SYDVKM. CDR3 DNA: TGTGCCAGCAGCCCTCGAGGTTGGACAGATCCCCATCAGCCCCAGCATTTT. Its protein is CASSPRGWTDPHQPQHF.

The rearrangement links TRBV6-1 to TRBJ1-2, with D perhaps matching TRBD1 (5 bases). The CDR3 sequence is 15 residues long. Germline CDR1 and CDR2: MNHNS and SASEGT. V was cut by 1 base and J by 8 bases, with 17 bases left in between. Here the CDR3 reads CASSEVMGELRGYTF. The CDR3 DNA sequence: TGTGCCAGCAGTGAAGTTATGGGGGAACTTAGGGGCTACACCTTC.